This TCR beta chain was recovered during a study of T cells in Graves' hyperthyroidism and ophthalmopathy. This clonotype was detected a few times. Its antigen remains unidentified. Amplification of TCR beta CDR3 regions used RNA as the template. HTBI primers were used for first-round RT-PCR of the TCR CDR3. A single record per CDR3 protein comes from TCRdb applying MiXCR to the multiplex PCR reads. This sample carries more than 500,000 distinct CDR3 sequences, around 45% of them seen once, and the ten largest clones take 19%. Researchers barred patients who had uncontrolled infection, other autoimmune disease, pregnancy or lactation. Study-level points and caveats: Most thyroid clonotypes expanded above 0.001 appeared in blood too.

What was sequenced was peripheral blood or thyroid tissue (not recorded which). This clonotype was obtained from an adult woman with Graves' disease, either hyperthyroidism or ophthalmopathy (not recorded which).

Written as DNA, the CDR3 is TGTGCCAGCAGCTTATTCGGCAGGGTGGGGTCACCCCTCCACTTT. Translated, it gives CASSLFGRVGSPLHF. The chain uses TRBV7-9 and TRBJ1-6, with a possible D match to TRBD1 (5 bases). Trimming took off 2 bases at V and 10 bases at J, with 15 bases between the two ends. CDR1 is SEHNR, CDR2 FQNEAQ, per germline (reference sequence). The CDR3 is 15 residues long.